This TCR beta chain was recorded in a study of regulatory T cells in long-lasting Graves disease. With iRepertoire HTBI primers and Arm-PCR of CDR3 regions, TCR beta libraries were built. TCRdb independently ran MiXCR on the multiplex PCR reads; one entry per CDR3 protein. The sample contains fewer than 400,000 distinct CDR3 sequences, roughly 20% of which appear only once. Time point of the sample: persistent/refractory GD, antithyroid drugs over 5 years with positive TRAb. Preparation of the TCR library used RNA extracted from PBMCs. Graves' disease diagnosis was established per American Thyroid Association guidelines. CDR3 length equals 13 residues. Germline V CDR1 and CDR2: KGHDR, SFDVKD. V shed 9 bases and J shed 1 base, with 11 bases lying between them. This clonotype came up many times. Antigen specificity is unknown. Whole-study findings and limits: Relative to newly diagnosed Graves' patients, persistent ones had lower TCR diversity. TRBV28 was favored in persistent disease, as were TRBJ1-2 and TRBJ2-5.

The rearrangement links TRBV24-1 to TRBJ1-1; tentative D call: TRBD1 (6 bases). Sequencing used peripheral blood mononuclear cells (PBMCs), obtained when the disease was refractory, from a patient treated with antithyroid drugs. This TCR derives from a female donor with Graves disease. The CDR3 loop is CATHDRRNTEAFF. CDR3 nucleotide sequence: TGTGCCACCCATGACAGGCGGAACACTGAAGCTTTCTTT.